This T cell receptor (beta chain) was sequenced during a study of T-cell reconstitution after alpha-beta-depleted transplantation in children. Findings of the study overall: At day 60, the high TCRbeta diversity found in some patients originated from recipient T cells and thymic progenitors that had survived. At around two months after transplant, the alpha-beta T cells were reportedly derived from several hundred expanded clones that came from non-depleted graft cells. At the one-year point after transplant, T-cell counts and TCRbeta diversity were found to come mostly from T cells that had been newly produced.

As to this clonotype: The antigen remains unidentified.

The library targeted TCRbeta and was prepared with unique molecular identifiers. TCRdb redid the calling of the PCR reads with MiXCR, one entry per CDR3 protein. The sample has about 98,000 distinct CDR3 sequences; roughly a quarter are singletons. The germline V gene encodes CDR1 SGHTA and CDR2 FQGNSA. Between the trimmed V and J ends, which lost 4 bases and 1 base, there was a span of 12 bases. This CDR3 has 15 amino acids. The sample here was PBMCs, taken before TCRalphabeta/CD19-depleted stem cell transplant. V and J are TRBV7-2 and TRBJ2-3; perhaps TRBD2 as D (6 bases). This TCR was recovered from a boy aged 2-15 years with acute lymphoblastic leukemia, due to receive a stem cell transplant. The CDR3, as DNA: TGTGCCAGCAGCTACCGGAGGGCGGGCACAGATACGCAGTATTTT. Its translation is CASSYRRAGTDTQYF.